A selection of T cell receptor beta chains follows, all from one sample in a study of T cells after yellow fever vaccination. TCRdb reprocessed the 5' RACE reads with MiXCR, giving one entry per CDR3 protein. The data show 350,000 to 550,000 distinct CDR3 sequences, about 17% seen once. The sequences come from PBMCs, collected before the yellow fever booster vaccination. These TCRs come from a young man who received the YFV17D yellow fever vaccine. CDR3s leave out the opening cysteine and the closing phenylalanine or tryptophan. Clone size is not always given. Where it is, it says once, few, many or a class for expanded clones.

>TRBV6-6|few
ASSPSRARLAGLGRYEQY
>TRBV29-1|few
SVWGRDANTGELF
>TRBV6-2/TRBV6-3|-
ASRPDRAGQPQH
>TRBV24-1|-
ATTRCSPLH
>TRBV5-4|-
ASSFPYRGGEDTQY
>TRBV29-1|few
SVSSGTGVYNEQF
>TRBV27|many
ASSLQGARQPQH
>TRBV7-9|few
ASSSTGTLLTDTQY
>TRBV12-3/TRBV12-4|many
ASRLEKRGAQISKLAKNIQY
>TRBV12-3/TRBV12-4|-
ASSWGPLYGYT
>TRBV12-3/TRBV12-4|few
ARPGRGAYEQY
>TRBV12-3/TRBV12-4|-
ASSSRQEGSDEQF
>TRBV10-2|few
ASSESTLSAF